Given below is one T cell receptor beta chain in context. The antigen is not known. These data belong to a study of T-cell reconstitution after alpha-beta-depleted transplantation in children. General observations from the study: Several patients had high TCRbeta diversity at day 60; it came from surviving recipient T cells and thymic progenitors. At around two months after transplant, the alpha-beta T cells were reportedly derived from several hundred expanded clones that came from non-depleted graft cells. Hyperexpanded clones declined; after one year, newly produced T cells mostly supplied diversity.

The authors prepared the TCRbeta library with unique molecular identifiers. TCRdb recomputed calls from the PCR reads with MiXCR, one row per CDR3 protein. This table holds 90,000 to 100,000 distinct CDR3 sequences, under 25% found once. The ends lost 6 bases at V and 4 bases at J; junction bases unmatched: 4. Germline CDR1 DFQATT, CDR2 SNEGSKA (reference sequence). CDR3 size: 12 residues. This sequence was found in a boy aged 2 to 10 with acute lymphoblastic leukemia, due to receive a stem cell transplant. This specimen was PBMCs, taken before TCRalphabeta/CD19-depleted stem cell transplant. The genes are TRBV20-1 and TRBJ1-1, with TRBD1 matching over 8 bases. In DNA form, the CDR3 reads TGCAGTGCCCTGGACAGGGCCACTGAAGCTTTCTTT. Protein product: CSALDRATEAFF.